Sequencing of this T cell receptor beta chain was carried out in a study of blood T cell repertoires in COVID-19. As handled by the study authors: Cell counts per sample came from amplifying reference gene primers. Here immunoSEQ multiplex PCR was the method, and the copy in TCRdb shows in-frame clones only, minus some. The D gene and trimming were derived from the DNA, and the V and J assignments and clone size from that table. This sample yields about 39,000 clones, of which about 94% are seen a single time; roughly 4% belongs to the top ten. The CDR3 covers 13 residues. Germline lookup yields CDR1 SEHNR and CDR2 FQNEAQ (reference sequence). V was cut by 5 bases and J by 1 base, with 8 bases left in between.

Sequencing was carried out using peripheral blood. The chain uses TRBV7-9 and TRBJ1-1; perhaps TRBD1 as D (5 bases). The receptor was derived from a human donor with active COVID-19. The donor label of this sample is uncertain. The CDR3 sequence: CASSPGGNTEAFF. The DNA of the CDR3 is TGTGCCAGCAGCCCGGGGGGGAACACTGAAGCTTTCTTT.